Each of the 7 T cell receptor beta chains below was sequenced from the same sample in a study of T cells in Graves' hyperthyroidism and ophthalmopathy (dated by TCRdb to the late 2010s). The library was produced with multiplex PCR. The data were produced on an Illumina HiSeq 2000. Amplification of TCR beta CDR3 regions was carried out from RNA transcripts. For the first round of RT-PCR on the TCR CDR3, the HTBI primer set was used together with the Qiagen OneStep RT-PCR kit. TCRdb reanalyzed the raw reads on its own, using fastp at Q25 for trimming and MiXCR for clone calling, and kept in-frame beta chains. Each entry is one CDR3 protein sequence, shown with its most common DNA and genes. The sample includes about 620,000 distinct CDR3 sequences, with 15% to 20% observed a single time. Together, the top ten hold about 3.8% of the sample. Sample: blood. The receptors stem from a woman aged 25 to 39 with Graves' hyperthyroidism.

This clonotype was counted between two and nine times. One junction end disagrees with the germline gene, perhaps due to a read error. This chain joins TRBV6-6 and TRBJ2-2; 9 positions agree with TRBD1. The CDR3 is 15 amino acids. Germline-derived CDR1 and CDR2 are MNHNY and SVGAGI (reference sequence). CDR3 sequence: CASSYDRGNAGELFF. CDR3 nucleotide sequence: TGTGCCAGCAGTTACGACAGGGGGAACGCCGGGGAGCTGTTTTTT.

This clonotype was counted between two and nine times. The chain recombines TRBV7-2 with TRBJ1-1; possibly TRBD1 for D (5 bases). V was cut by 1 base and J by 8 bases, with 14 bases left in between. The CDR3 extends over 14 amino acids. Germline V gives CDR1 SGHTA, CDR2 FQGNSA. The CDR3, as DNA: TGTGCCAGCAGCTTAGGCTGGGGGACTATAGAAGCTTTCTTT. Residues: CASSLGWGTIEAFF.

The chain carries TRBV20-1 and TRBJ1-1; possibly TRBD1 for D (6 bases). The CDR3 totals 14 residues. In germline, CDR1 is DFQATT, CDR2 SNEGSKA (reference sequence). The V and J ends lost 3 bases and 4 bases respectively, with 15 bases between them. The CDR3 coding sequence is TGCAGTGCTAGCCCGACAGTGGGGGCCACTGAAGCTTTCTTT. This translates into CSASPTVGATEAFF.

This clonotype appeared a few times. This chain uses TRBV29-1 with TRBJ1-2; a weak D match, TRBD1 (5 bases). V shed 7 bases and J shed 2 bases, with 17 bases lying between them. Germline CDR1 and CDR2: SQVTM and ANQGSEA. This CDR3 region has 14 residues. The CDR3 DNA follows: TGCAGCGCCACCCGAGGGGAGGGCAACTATGGCTACACCTTC. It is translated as CSATRGEGNYGYTF.

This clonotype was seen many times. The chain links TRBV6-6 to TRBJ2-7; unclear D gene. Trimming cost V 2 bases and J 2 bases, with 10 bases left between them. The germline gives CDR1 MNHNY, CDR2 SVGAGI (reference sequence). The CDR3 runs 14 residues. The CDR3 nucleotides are TGTGCCAGCAGTTACGGGGTAAGGACCTACGAGCAGTACTTC. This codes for CASSYGVRTYEQYF.

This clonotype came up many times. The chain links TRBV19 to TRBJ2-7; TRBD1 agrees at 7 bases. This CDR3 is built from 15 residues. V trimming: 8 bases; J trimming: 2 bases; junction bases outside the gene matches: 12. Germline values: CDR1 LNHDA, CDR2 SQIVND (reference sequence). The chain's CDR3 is CASANRGLPPYEQYF. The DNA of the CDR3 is TGTGCCAGTGCTAACAGGGGTCTACCTCCCTACGAGCAGTACTTC. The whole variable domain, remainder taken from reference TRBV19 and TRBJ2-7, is DGGITQSPKYLFRKEGQNVTLSCEQNLNHDAMYWYRQDPGQGLRLIYYSQIVNDFQKGDIAEGYSVSREKKESFPLTVTSAQKNPTAFYLCASANRGLPPYEQYFGPGTRLTVT.

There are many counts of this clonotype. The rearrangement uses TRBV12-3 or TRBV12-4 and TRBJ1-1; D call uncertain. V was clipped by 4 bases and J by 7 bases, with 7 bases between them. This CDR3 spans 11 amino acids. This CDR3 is CASSSYIEAFF. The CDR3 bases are TGTGCCAGCAGTTCCTATATTGAAGCTTTCTTT.